These 7 T cell receptor beta chains originate from one sample sequenced in a study of CD8+ T cells in alopecia areata. Isolated RNA was reverse transcribed into cDNA used as the sequencing template. Sequenced by immunoSEQ multiplex PCR; TCRdb stores in-frame clones only, minus some. The repertoire includes about 150,000 clones, about 60% of them detected once, and less than 5% sits in the top ten. The sequenced sample consisted of CD4+ T cells sorted from blood. The receptor source for this set is a human donor in good health.

This clone was found a few times. V usage is TRBV6-1 and J usage is TRBJ2-1; the D gene is possibly TRBD2 (5 bases). The CDR3 extends over 15 amino acids. V lost 8 bases and J 1 base, leaving 15 bases between the germline ends. Germline V gene data show CDR1 as MNHNS and CDR2 as SASEGT. The CDR3 sequence is CASSFGSVSYNEQFF. The CDR3 coding sequence is TGTGCCAGCTCTTTCGGTAGCGTGTCCTACAATGAGCAGTTCTTC.

J is TRBJ1-2 and V is TRBV11-2, with D tentatively TRBD1 (5 bases). Per germline, CDR1 SGHAT and CDR2 FQNNGV. The CDR3 totals 13 residues. Between the trimmed V and J ends, which lost 2 bases and 7 bases, there was a span of 11 bases. CDR3 DNA: TGTGCCAGCAGCTTATTGGACAATCCTGGCTACACCTTC. Translation gives CASSLLDNPGYTF.

This clone appeared a single time. The J gene is TRBJ2-7, the V gene TRBV5-6, with D possibly TRBD2 on 5 matching bases. V lost 1 base, J lost 6 bases, and 14 bases lay in between. Germline lookup yields CDR1 SGHDT and CDR2 YYEEEE. The CDR3 contains 14 residues. CDR3 nucleotides: TGTGCCAGCAGCTTGTTCGGGAAAGCATTCGAGCAGTACTTC. It translates to CASSLFGKAFEQYF.

V and J are TRBV25-1 and TRBJ2-7; the D gene is possibly TRBD1 (6 bases). V was cut by 4 bases and J by 3 bases, with 10 bases left in between. Germline V CDR1 and CDR2: MGHDK, SYGVNS. The CDR3 is made up of 13 amino acids. Here the CDR3 reads CASSVTGHYEQYF. CDR3 nucleotide sequence: TGTGCCAGCAGTGTAACAGGGCACTACGAGCAGTACTTC.

The genes are TRBV7-8 and TRBJ2-5; 14 bases map to TRBD2. This CDR3 has 18 residues. Germline V gene lookup returns CDR1 SGHVS and CDR2 FQNEAQ. V gave up 5 bases and J gave up 1 base; unmatched junction bases: 9. CDR3 loop: CASSRRLAGGTSQETQYF. CDR3 bases: TGTGCCAGCAGCCGCAGACTAGCGGGAGGGACCTCCCAAGAGACCCAGTACTTC.

This chain links TRBV15 with TRBJ1-2; TRBD1 agrees at 7 bases. CDR3 size: 13 residues. Trimming took 5 bases from V and 7 from J; bases not matched to a gene: 7. CDR1 and CDR2 (germline): LNHNV, YYDKDF (reference sequence). This CDR3 is CATSLDRVGGYTF. The CDR3 nucleotides read TGTGCCACCAGCCTAGACAGGGTGGGTGGCTACACCTTC.

This clone was found a few times. This sequence joins TRBV9 and TRBJ2-7; D unresolved. The CDR3 has 14 amino acids. From germline, CDR1 is SGDLS and CDR2 YYNGEE. V lost 0 bases and J lost 2, with 9 bases in between. The CDR3 DNA sequence: TGTGCCAGCAGCGTAGGGCCAGAGCCCTACGAGCAGTACTTC. It is translated as CASSVGPEPYEQYF.